The clone carrying this T cell receptor (beta chain) came up many times. Its antigen is unidentified. The sample originates from a study of neurological immune-mediated disorders. Overall study: The disease course was relapsing-remitting in approximately 30 and secondary progressive in about 8.5% of the roughly 34 multiple sclerosis patients.

Study conclusions and caveats: There were no CDR3 amino acid sequences shared by expanded clones across subjects, a result suggesting private repertoires in all groups. One related-CDR3 cluster, identified by phylogenetic grouping, held the repertoires of 18 of 34 multiple sclerosis patients and was a possible signature.

In TCRdb, the 5' RACE reads were re-called with MiXCR into one record per CDR3 protein. The repertoire includes 45,000 to 65,000 distinct CDR3 sequences, roughly 4.6% of them detected once, and 2.9% sits in the top ten. The germline gives CDR1 LGHDT, CDR2 YNNKEL (reference sequence). Trimming took 4 bases from V and 1 from J, leaving 10 bases between them. The CDR3 spans 14 residues. PBMCs numbering 2 million and stored at -80 C yielded the unsorted libraries. Sequenced: PBMCs. The chain recombines TRBV3-1 with TRBJ1-1; no clear D. The receptor's source is a man over 45 with multiple sclerosis. The CDR3 loop is CASSRSSGNTEAFF. In DNA form, the CDR3 reads TGTGCCAGCAGCCGTTCGAGCGGGAACACTGAAGCTTTCTTT.